This T cell receptor beta chain was captured in a study of cytomegalovirus exposure and HLA in healthy donors. Study results and caveats: With DRB1 most and HLA-C fewest, TCR association rates differed between HLA loci in a later analysis.

CDR3 length: 14 amino acids. Trimming stripped 5 bases from V and 4 bases from J, with 12 bases between. Germline V gene sequence: CDR1 SEHNR, CDR2 FQNEAQ (reference sequence). Researchers ran the PCR with 60 Vbeta and 13 Jbeta primers. The repertoire was sequenced with immunoSEQ multiplex PCR; TCRdb's copy has only in-frame clones and lacks some. The sample includes 65,000 to 75,000 clones, roughly 74% of them seen just once. On this clone itself: The antigen remains unidentified.

The chain combines TRBV7-9 with TRBJ1-5; D is perhaps TRBD1 (6 bases). The material sequenced was PBMCs. The receptor was isolated from a woman in her sixties or seventies in good health and CMV-seropositive. The CDR3 spells CASSPRDTNQPQHF. In DNA form, the CDR3 reads TGTGCCAGCAGCCCCAGGGACACTAATCAGCCCCAGCATTTT.